These 26 T cell receptor beta chains were all obtained from the same sample, sequenced in a study of T cell responses to AZD1222 COVID-19 vaccine. Method: immunoSEQ multiplex PCR; TCRdb's copy keeps in-frame clones and lacks some. The sample shows 100,000 to 120,000 clones, 88% of them seen only once. Source: peripheral blood, taken on day 0 of AZD1222 vaccination. These receptors were collected from an adult in good health.

The chain uses TRBV5-1 and TRBJ1-1; D remains unclear. The germline gives CDR1 SGHRS, CDR2 YFSETQ. CDR3 size: 13 residues. Trimming shortened V by 7 bases and J by 7 bases, and 17 bases separated the two germline ends. The CDR3 DNA follows: TGCGCCAGCCGGTTGTCCATTCAATATGAAGCTTTCTTT. This gives the protein CASRLSIQYEAFF.

The chain combines TRBV24-1 with TRBJ2-2, with no clear D. Germline V gene lookup returns CDR1 KGHDR and CDR2 SFDVKD. Deletions cut 5 bases from V and 1 base from J, with 7 bases between. The CDR3 is 14 residues long. The CDR3 coding sequence is TGTGCCACCAGTGTGACGGAGAACACCGGGGAGCTGTTTTTT. It yields the protein CATSVTENTGELFF.

This rearrangement joins TRBV3-1 (or the pseudogene TRBV3-2) to TRBJ2-5; either TRBD1 or TRBD2 may fit D (7 bases each). The CDR3 consists of 15 residues. The germline V gene has CDR1 LGHDT and CDR2 YNNKEL (reference sequence). The V gene lost 0 bases and the J gene lost 5 bases, with 13 bases spanning the gap. CDR3 sequence: CASSQEAGQKETQYF. The CDR3 bases are TGTGCCAGCAGCCAAGAAGCGGGACAGAAGGAGACCCAGTACTTC.

The chain employs TRBV7-2 and TRBJ1-1; maybe TRBD1 (5 bases). Germline V CDR1 and CDR2: SGHTA, FQGNSA. Trimming removed 3 bases from V and 4 bases from J, with 18 bases in between. This CDR3 has 16 residues. The DNA for the CDR3 is TGTGCCAGCAGCTTTGGAACTAGGGGAAACGGCACTGAAGCTTTCTTT. Protein sequence: CASSFGTRGNGTEAFF.

The count of this clone is one. The J gene is TRBJ1-4, the V gene TRBV6-5; D remains ambiguous. Trimming removed 7 bases at V and 12 bases at J, with 21 bases between. Germline CDR1 reads MNHEY; CDR2 reads SVGAGI. CDR3 length equals 14 residues. The CDR3 sequence: CASTQARGASELFF. Here the CDR3 DNA reads TGTGCCAGCACCCAAGCGCGGGGAGCATCGGAACTGTTTTTT.

The rearrangement uses TRBV28 and TRBJ1-2; D ambiguous. The CDR3 covers 13 residues. Germline CDR1 reads MDHEN; CDR2 reads SYDVKM. V lost 5 bases and J 4 bases, leaving 11 bases between the germline ends. CDR3 nucleotide sequence: TGTGCCAGCAGTCCGCAGACACCCTATGGCTACACCTTC. Its translation: CASSPQTPYGYTF.

This sequence joins TRBV30 and TRBJ1-1; D gene unclear. This CDR3 contains 15 residues. The ends were cut back, 1 base at V and 4 bases at J, with 16 bases in the middle. Germline V gene sequence: CDR1 GTSNPN, CDR2 SVGIG (reference sequence). In DNA form, the CDR3 reads TGTGCCTGGAGTGGCGGGGTGACGTTGAGCACTGAAGCTTTCTTT. This translates into CAWSGGVTLSTEAFF.

The V call is TRBV19, the J call TRBJ1-2; unclear D gene. The CDR3 runs 13 residues. V lost 2 bases to trimming and J lost 7 bases, with 11 bases between them. CDR1 LNHDA and CDR2 SQIVND come from the germline V gene (reference sequence). CDR3 region: CASSITTAGGYTF. The CDR3 DNA follows: TGTGCCAGTAGTATAACCACCGCGGGTGGCTACACCTTC.

This clone was seen just once. The chain couples TRBV30 to TRBJ1-5; possible D gene TRBD1, 6 bases. The germline gives CDR1 GTSNPN, CDR2 SVGIG (reference sequence). This CDR3 contains 14 residues. The V and J ends lost 3 bases and 2 bases respectively, with 11 bases between them. The DNA of the CDR3 is TGTGCCTGGAGGCAGGGGTGGGGCAATCAGCCCCAGCATTTT. This encodes CAWRQGWGNQPQHF.

This sequence joins TRBV3-1 (or the pseudogene TRBV3-2) and TRBJ1-2; TRBD1 might be the D (6 bases). V shed 11 bases and J shed 3 bases, with 13 bases lying between them. This CDR3 region has 12 residues. Germline lookup yields CDR1 LGHDT and CDR2 YNNKEL (reference sequence). The CDR3 loop is CAGSRGDYGYTF. CDR3 nucleotide sequence: TGTGCCGGATCCAGGGGAGACTATGGCTACACCTTC.

The V and J genes are TRBV27 and TRBJ2-5; D call uncertain. Germline V gene data show CDR1 as MNHEY and CDR2 as SMNVEV (reference sequence). The CDR3 sequence is 10 residues long. V lost 2 bases and J lost 5, with 0 bases in between. CDR3 DNA sequence: TGTGCCAGCAGTTTAGAGACCCAGTACTTC. Protein: CASSLETQYF.

The V gene is TRBV19, the J gene TRBJ1-1, with D possibly TRBD1 on 5 matching bases. V was shortened by 3 bases and J by 4 bases, with 12 bases between the two germline ends. Germline-derived CDR1 and CDR2 are LNHDA and SQIVND (reference sequence). CDR3 length equals 14 residues. The CDR3, as DNA: TGTGCCAGTAGTATCGCAGGGATGAGCACTGAAGCTTTCTTT. This codes for CASSIAGMSTEAFF.

The rearrangement links TRBV2 to TRBJ1-5, with D possibly TRBD1 on 5 matching bases. Germline V gene lookup returns CDR1 SNHLY and CDR2 FYNNEI. The ends were cut back, 5 bases at V and 0 bases at J, with 11 bases in the middle. This CDR3 is built from 15 residues. This chain's CDR3 is CASSLDSFSNQPQHF. DNA of the CDR3: TGTGCCAGCAGTCTTGACAGTTTTAGCAATCAGCCCCAGCATTTT.

This chain uses TRBV7-2 with TRBJ2-4, with a tentative D call TRBD1 (5 bases). The V end lost 5 bases, the J end lost 0 bases, and 14 bases lay between the germline ends. The V gene's germline CDR1 is SGHTA and CDR2 FQGNSA. The CDR3 runs to 16 residues. DNA of the CDR3: TGTGCCAGCAGCCCAAGACAGAGAGTAGCCAAAAACATTCAGTACTTC. Residues: CASSPRQRVAKNIQYF.

CDR3 DNA: TGTGCCAGCAGCTTACAACCAGCGGACTATGGCTACACCTTC. Protein product: CASSLQPADYGYTF. The chain couples TRBV7-9 to TRBJ1-2; D uncertain. This CDR3 contains 14 residues. Germline V gene lookup returns CDR1 SEHNR and CDR2 FQNEAQ (reference sequence). The ends were cut back, 2 bases at V and 3 bases at J, with 10 bases in the middle.

This CDR3 is CAWSATISTTNEKLFF. CDR3 sequence (DNA): TGTGCCTGGAGTGCTACTATATCCACAACTAATGAAAAACTGTTTTTT. This sequence joins TRBV30 and TRBJ1-4; the D is unclear. Germline CDR1 and CDR2: GTSNPN and SVGIG (reference sequence). CDR3 length equals 16 residues. The V end lost 1 base, the J end lost 0 bases, and 12 bases lay between the germline ends.

This clone appeared once. The rearrangement links TRBV3-1 (or the pseudogene TRBV3-2) to TRBJ2-7, with D uncertain. This CDR3 contains 15 residues. Germline assignment: CDR1 LGHDT and CDR2 YNNKEL (reference sequence). Between the trimmed V and J ends, which lost 0 bases and 2 bases, there was a span of 11 bases. CDR3 residues: CASSQDEASAYEQYF. The CDR3 DNA sequence: TGTGCCAGCAGCCAAGACGAGGCCAGCGCCTACGAGCAGTACTTC.

The chain links TRBV6-2 or TRBV6-3 to TRBJ2-7; D remains ambiguous. The CDR3 totals 13 residues. V lost 2 bases and J lost 1, with 6 bases in between. The V gene's germline CDR1 is MNHEY and CDR2 SVGEGT. CDR3 nucleotide sequence: TGTGCCAGCAGTTACAGCCCATCCTACGAGCAGTACTTC. Its translation: CASSYSPSYEQYF.

J is TRBJ2-7 and V is TRBV6-1; D is perhaps TRBD1 (5 bases). CDR1 is MNHNS and CDR2 is SASEGT in the germline V gene. The CDR3 runs to 15 residues. Deletions cut 2 bases from V and 0 bases from J, with 11 bases between. CDR3 sequence: CASSELGAISYEQYF. The CDR3, as DNA: TGTGCCAGCAGTGAACTAGGGGCTATCTCCTACGAGCAGTACTTC.

The count of this clone is one. This chain uses TRBV5-1 with TRBJ2-5; no definite D call. CDR1 and CDR2 (germline): SGHRS, YFSETQ. The CDR3 runs to 15 residues. The germline V and J ends were trimmed by 0 bases and 1 base, with 10 bases remaining between them. CDR3 nucleotide sequence: TGCGCCAGCAGCTTGGCCGTGGGTACCCAAGAGACCCAGTACTTC. Translating gives CASSLAVGTQETQYF.

The chain carries TRBV7-6 and TRBJ2-2; the D is unclear. Trimming took off 1 base at V and 1 base at J, with 4 bases between the two ends. This CDR3 spans 14 amino acids. CDR1 is SGHVS, CDR2 FNYEAQ, per germline. The CDR3 sequence: CASSLGGNTGELFF. Written as DNA, the CDR3 is TGTGCCAGCAGCTTAGGCGGGAACACCGGGGAGCTGTTTTTT.

This rearrangement joins TRBV11-2 to TRBJ2-3; D gene ambiguous. The germline V gene encodes CDR1 SGHAT and CDR2 FQNNGV. This CDR3 spans 15 amino acids. Trimming pared 0 bases from V and 3 bases from J, leaving 10 bases between. The chain's CDR3 is CASSLEGFGTDTQYF. The CDR3 bases are TGTGCCAGCAGCTTAGAAGGGTTCGGGACAGATACGCAGTATTTT. Full variable domain (remainder filled in from reference TRBV11-2 and TRBJ2-3): EAGVAQSPRYKIIEKRQSVAFWCNPISGHATLYWYQQILGQGPKLLIQFQNNGVVDDSQLPKDRFSAERLKGVDSTLKIQPAKLEDSAVYLCASSLEGFGTDTQYFGPGTRLTVL.

The chain couples TRBV6-5 to TRBJ1-2; 8 bases map to TRBD1. The CDR3 consists of 16 residues. Germline V gives CDR1 MNHEY, CDR2 SVGAGI. The V and J ends lost 0 bases and 5 bases, in that order; junction bases with no gene match: 8. In nucleotides, the CDR3 is TGTGCCAGCAGTTACTCTCAGTCAGGACAGGGATATGGCTACACCTTC. This encodes CASSYSQSGQGYGYTF.

The chain carries TRBV19 and TRBJ1-2; 7 nucleotides line up with TRBD1. V lost 8 bases to trimming and J lost 3 bases; unmatched junction nucleotides: 9. The CDR3 contains 14 residues. Germline CDR1 and CDR2: LNHDA and SQIVND (reference sequence). This chain's CDR3 is CASDDQGDHYGYTF. The CDR3 coding sequence is TGTGCCAGTGATGACCAGGGGGACCACTATGGCTACACCTTC.

The count of this clone is one. The chain has TRBV5-6 and TRBJ1-4, with D tentatively TRBD1 (6 bases). Germline CDR1 and CDR2: SGHDT and YYEEEE. Trimming shortened V by 5 bases and J by 8 bases, and 22 bases separated the two germline ends. This CDR3 comprises 16 residues. The CDR3 loop is CASRRFTGTIEEKLFF. The CDR3 nucleotides read TGTGCCAGCAGGCGATTCACAGGGACAATCGAAGAAAAACTGTTTTTT.

This chain links TRBV7-9 with TRBJ1-1; 9 nucleotides match TRBD1. Germline V CDR1 and CDR2: SEHNR, FQNEAQ (reference sequence). V lost 3 bases and J lost 6; bases outside the gene matches: 5. The CDR3 has 14 residues. CDR3 in DNA: TGTGCCAGCAGCTTCCGACAGGGGGTGGCTGAAGCTTTCTTT. It translates to CASSFRQGVAEAFF.